These 32 T cell receptor beta chains share one sample of origin, sequenced in a study of shared clonotypes between healthy human individuals. Naivety among CD8 cells was defined by CD45RO negativity and positive CCR7 selection, thereby excluding terminally differentiated effector memory CD45RA+ cells. Some clones are missing from TCRdb's copy, which holds only in-frame ones; the method was immunoSEQ multiplex PCR. Of some 2,100,000 clones in the sample, about 93% were seen once. Sequencing used naive CD8+ T cells from PBMCs. All receptors come from a man younger than 35 in good health. Some clones in this sample may be carry-over from other donors' samples.

The V gene is TRBV9, the J gene TRBJ2-2, with 9 bases that match TRBD2. J was trimmed by 5 bases and V by 2 bases; bases with no gene match: 7. The germline V gene encodes CDR1 SGDLS and CDR2 YYNGEE. The CDR3 has 16 residues. For the CDR3, the DNA is TGTGCCAGCAGCGTTTTAGCGGGAGAGTATACCGGGGAGCTGTTTTTT. It encodes CASSVLAGEYTGELFF.

Here the CDR3 reads CASSPRLTSSYNEQFF. CDR3 DNA sequence: TGTGCCAGCAGCCCGAGGTTGACTAGCTCCTACAATGAGCAGTTCTTC. The chain is built from TRBV9 and TRBJ2-1; perhaps TRBD2 as D (6 bases). Deletions cut 4 bases from V and 0 bases from J, with 14 bases between. Germline CDR1 is SGDLS and CDR2 is YYNGEE. CDR3 length equals 16 residues.

The CDR3 loop reads CASREIERIPNTEAFF. The CDR3 bases are TGTGCCAGCAGGGAGATCGAGCGGATTCCCAACACTGAAGCTTTCTTT. V is TRBV2 and J is TRBJ1-1; D gene unclear. Germline-derived CDR1 and CDR2 are SNHLY and FYNNEI. V lost 6 bases and J lost 2, with 19 bases in between. This CDR3 spans 16 amino acids.

The sample holds one count of this clone. The chain is built from TRBV4-1 and TRBJ2-7, with D perhaps being TRBD1 or TRBD2 (6 bases each). Trimming shortened V by 8 bases and J by 3 bases, and 11 bases separated the two germline ends. The CDR3 sequence is 12 residues long. Germline V gene data show CDR1 as MGHRA and CDR2 as YSYEKL. CDR3: CASGGGSYEQYF. CDR3 DNA sequence: TGCGCCAGCGGAGGGGGGAGCTACGAGCAGTACTTC.

The chain employs TRBV4-1 and TRBJ2-3; 8 bases map to TRBD2. With 8 bases clipped from V and 0 bases from J, the junction kept 10 bases outside the gene matches. This CDR3 is 16 amino acids long. Germline V CDR1 and CDR2: MGHRA, YSYEKL. DNA of the CDR3: TGCGCCAGCTCGAACTCGGGACTAGGGAGCACAGATACGCAGTATTTT. Its translation is CASSNSGLGSTDTQYF.

In DNA, the CDR3 is TGTGCCTGGAGTGGGACAGTCAACAATCAGCCCCAGCATTTT. Translated, it gives CAWSGTVNNQPQHF. The chain carries TRBV30 and TRBJ1-5, with a weak D call TRBD1 (6 bases). Trimming left V 1 base short and J 3 bases short, with 10 bases between. CDR3 length equals 14 residues. Germline CDR1 and CDR2: GTSNPN and SVGIG (reference sequence).

The V and J genes are TRBV7-2 and TRBJ2-6; 8 bases match TRBD2. The CDR3 is made up of 16 amino acids. From germline, CDR1 is SGHTA and CDR2 FQGNSA. Unmatched junction bases numbered 3, after V lost 5 bases and J lost 0 bases. CDR3 DNA sequence: TGTGCCAGCAGCACCCGGGAGGGCTCTGGGGCCAACGTCCTGACTTTC. This gives the protein CASSTREGSGANVLTF.

The rearrangement joins TRBV7-2 to TRBJ2-2; 12 bases align to TRBD2. CDR3 length: 17 amino acids. Germline CDR1 is SGHTA and CDR2 is FQGNSA. Trimming removed 3 bases from V and 5 bases from J; junction bases left unmatched: 7. The CDR3 sequence is CASSFLAGGLRTGELFF. In DNA form, the CDR3 reads TGTGCCAGCAGCTTCCTAGCGGGAGGGCTTAGGACCGGGGAGCTGTTTTTT.

Comment on this clone: The same CDR3 is also encoded by other DNA sequences in this sample. CDR3 nucleotides: TGTGCCAGCAGCCTGGGAGGTCCGCGAGATACGCAGTATTTT. Its protein product is CASSLGGPRDTQYF. The chain links TRBV27 to TRBJ2-3; the D gene is possibly TRBD2 (6 bases). V shed 6 bases and J shed 5 bases, with 15 bases lying between them. Germline V lookup: CDR1 MNHEY, CDR2 SMNVEV (reference sequence). This CDR3 comprises 14 residues.

The J gene is TRBJ2-2, the V gene TRBV9, with D possibly matching TRBD2 (6 bases). CDR1 SGDLS and CDR2 YYNGEE come from the germline V gene. The CDR3 has 16 amino acids. The germline V and J ends were trimmed by 6 bases and 4 bases, with 19 bases remaining between them. The CDR3, as DNA: TGTGCCAGCACTCCGGGACTCCAAATCGGCACCGGGGAGCTGTTTTTT. This translates into CASTPGLQIGTGELFF. Looking up the rest from reference TRBV9 and TRBJ2-2 gives the full variable domain: DSGVTQTPKHLITATGQRVTLRCSPRSGDLSVYWYQQSLDQGLQFLIQYYNGEERAKGNILERFSAQQFPDLHSELNLSSLELGDSALYFCASTPGLQIGTGELFFGEGSRLTVL.

In its sample, this clone was seen once. The V gene is TRBV25-1, the J gene TRBJ2-5; 16 bases match TRBD2. Germline V gene data show CDR1 as MGHDK and CDR2 as SYGVNS. CDR3 size: 15 residues. Trimming cost V 7 bases and J 6 bases; bases outside gene matches: 5. CDR3 coding DNA: TGTGCCAGCACTGGGACTAGCGGGAGGGGAAAGACCCAGTACTTC. This gives the protein CASTGTSGRGKTQYF.

This sequence joins TRBV7-9 and TRBJ2-7; 9 positions match TRBD1. Germline CDR1 and CDR2: SEHNR and FQNEAQ (reference sequence). The CDR3 sequence is 14 residues long. V was pared by 5 bases and J by 6 bases, with 8 bases of the junction left unmatched. CDR3 protein: CASSPRDRVGEQYF. The CDR3 DNA reads as TGTGCCAGCAGCCCTCGGGACAGGGTCGGCGAGCAGTACTTC.

This clone came up a few times. Other DNA sequences in this sample translate to the same CDR3. The chain carries TRBV5-6 and TRBJ1-3, with a weak D call TRBD1 (5 bases). This CDR3 is built from 14 residues. Germline V CDR1 and CDR2: SGHDT, YYEEEE. Trimming stripped 0 bases from V and 2 bases from J, with 6 bases between. The CDR3 DNA follows: TGTGCCAGCAGCTTGGGCAGGGCTGGAAACACCATATATTTT. This sequence encodes CASSLGRAGNTIYF.

This clone was detected only once. The V call is TRBV7-8, the J call TRBJ2-6; D uncertain. Germline V lookup: CDR1 SGHVS, CDR2 FQNEAQ. The CDR3 length is 13 residues. Trimming pared 4 bases from V and 4 bases from J, leaving 5 bases between. As DNA, the CDR3 is TGTGCCAGCAGCTGGGAAGGGGCCAACGTCCTGACTTTC. The encoded protein is CASSWEGANVLTF.

The V and J genes are TRBV27 and TRBJ2-5; 10 nucleotides agree with TRBD2. Trimming cost V 5 bases and J 7 bases; bases outside gene matches: 13. The CDR3 loop spans 16 amino acids. Germline assignment: CDR1 MNHEY and CDR2 SMNVEV (reference sequence). In nucleotides, the CDR3 is TGTGCCAGCAGTAAGGGGGGCAGCGGGAGGGTCGGGACCCAGTACTTC. Protein: CASSKGGSGRVGTQYF.

This chain connects TRBV7-9 to TRBJ2-2; 14 nucleotides agree with TRBD2. The ends lost 5 bases at V and 3 bases at J; junction bases unmatched: 5. Germline CDR1 SEHNR, CDR2 FQNEAQ (reference sequence). The CDR3 length is 17 residues. The CDR3 reads CASSHGTSGSYTGELFF. The CDR3 region has the DNA TGTGCCAGCAGCCACGGGACTAGCGGGAGTTACACCGGGGAGCTGTTTTTT. The full variable domain, completed using reference TRBV7-9 and TRBJ2-2, is DTGVSQNPRHKITKRGQNVTFRCDPISEHNRLYWYRQTLGQGPEFLTYFQNEAQLEKSRLLSDRFSAERPKGSFSTLEIQRTEQGDSAMYLCASSHGTSGSYTGELFFGEGSRLTVL.

V usage is TRBV19 and J usage is TRBJ2-1, with 10 bases matching TRBD2. Trimming took 7 bases from V and 7 from J; bases not matched to a gene: 10. Germline V CDR1 and CDR2: LNHDA, SQIVND (reference sequence). The CDR3 is 15 amino acids. Here the CDR3 reads CASKIAGGLTNEQFF. In DNA form, the CDR3 reads TGTGCCAGTAAAATAGCGGGAGGTTTAACTAATGAGCAGTTCTTC. Based on the CDR3 plus reference TRBV19 and TRBJ2-1, the full variable domain is DGGITQSPKYLFRKEGQNVTLSCEQNLNHDAMYWYRQDPGQGLRLIYYSQIVNDFQKGDIAEGYSVSREKKESFPLTVTSAQKNPTAFYLCASKIAGGLTNEQFFGPGTRLTVL.

CDR3 residues: CASKGLPMNTEAFF. In nucleotides, the CDR3 is TGTGCCAGCAAGGGGTTACCTATGAACACTGAAGCTTTCTTT. The rearrangement links TRBV27 to TRBJ1-1, with D possibly matching TRBD1 (5 bases). Germline V lookup: CDR1 MNHEY, CDR2 SMNVEV (reference sequence). With 7 bases removed from V and 0 bases from J, the gap between germline ends came to 12 bases. The CDR3 loop spans 14 amino acids.

The V call is TRBV19, the J call TRBJ1-3; D gene unclear. The CDR3 extends over 14 amino acids. Looked up from germline, CDR1 is LNHDA and CDR2 is SQIVND (reference sequence). The V gene lost 3 bases and the J gene lost 4 bases, with 10 bases spanning the gap. The CDR3 DNA is TGTGCCAGTAGTATGGGGTTGGAAGGAAACACCATATATTTT. It translates to CASSMGLEGNTIYF.

The chain couples TRBV7-3 to TRBJ1-1; D remains ambiguous. V was shortened by 5 bases and J by 0 bases, with 10 bases between the two germline ends. CDR3 length equals 14 residues. The germline V gene has CDR1 SGHTA and CDR2 FQGTGA. The CDR3 bases are TGTGCCAGCAGCGCGGGAGCCATGAACACTGAAGCTTTCTTT. Translation: CASSAGAMNTEAFF.

The DNA for the CDR3 is TGCAGCGTTGAAGTCCGACAGGGGATTTTTTACGAGCAGTACTTC. Translating gives CSVEVRQGIFYEQYF. The chain links TRBV29-1 to TRBJ2-7; 8 bases fit TRBD1. Germline CDR1 reads SQVTM; CDR2 reads ANQGSEA. Unmatched junction bases numbered 9, after V lost 1 base and J lost 4 bases. This CDR3 contains 15 residues.

The chain links TRBV7-8 to TRBJ1-2; 9 bases fit TRBD1. J gave up 6 bases and V 5 bases, and 16 bases lay outside the gene matches. This CDR3 region has 17 residues. Germline V gene lookup returns CDR1 SGHVS and CDR2 FQNEAQ. CDR3 coding DNA: TGTGCCAGCAGCGTACACCGGGACAGGGCTCCGGAAAATGGCTACACCTTC. It codes for CASSVHRDRAPENGYTF.

The chain has TRBV13 and TRBJ1-2; 9 bases align to TRBD1. CDR1 is PRHDT, CDR2 FYEKMQ, per germline (reference sequence). The ends lost 5 bases at V and 3 bases at J; junction bases unmatched: 13. CDR3 length: 17 amino acids. CDR3: CASSPGQGSAGDYGYTF. In DNA form, the CDR3 reads TGTGCCAGCAGCCCGGGACAGGGATCGGCGGGGGACTATGGCTACACCTTC.

This clone appeared a single time. This chain uses TRBV28 with TRBJ2-7, with a tentative D call TRBD2 (5 bases). Germline lookup yields CDR1 MDHEN and CDR2 SYDVKM. CDR3 size: 13 residues. The germline V and J ends were trimmed by 6 bases and 7 bases, with 16 bases remaining between them. CDR3 DNA sequence: TGTGCCAGCAGGGACGGAAACGAGGGTGAGCAGTACTTC. It encodes CASRDGNEGEQYF.

The V call is TRBV9, the J call TRBJ2-3; D is perhaps TRBD2 (5 bases). This CDR3 has 15 residues. Per the germline V gene, CDR1 is SGDLS and CDR2 is YYNGEE. The germline V and J ends were trimmed by 0 bases and 2 bases, with 10 bases remaining between them. For the CDR3, the DNA is TGTGCCAGCAGCGTAGGACGGGGTGTCACAGATACGCAGTATTTT. Translation: CASSVGRGVTDTQYF.

This clone was seen once. Other DNA sequences in the sample encode the same CDR3. The chain uses TRBV27 and TRBJ2-3; D remains unclear. Trimming took 2 bases from V and 0 from J, leaving 12 bases between them. CDR1 and CDR2 from the germline V gene are MNHEY and SMNVEV (reference sequence). The CDR3 is made up of 16 amino acids. The CDR3 spells CASSLLQASSTDTQYF. CDR3 bases: TGTGCCAGCAGTTTACTCCAGGCCTCTAGCACAGATACGCAGTATTTT.

The chain couples TRBV9 to TRBJ1-3; D gene uncertain. V shed 0 bases and J shed 2 bases, with 12 bases lying between them. This CDR3 is built from 16 residues. Germline assignment: CDR1 SGDLS and CDR2 YYNGEE. CDR3: CASSVDPWAAGNTIYF. CDR3 DNA sequence: TGTGCCAGCAGCGTAGATCCCTGGGCTGCTGGAAACACCATATATTTT.

The CDR3 DNA is TGTGCCAGCAGTCCGTCGGAGGGAGGACGCTACAATGAGCAGTTCTTC. It codes for CASSPSEGGRYNEQFF. The genes are TRBV7-9 and TRBJ2-1, with D possibly TRBD2 on 6 matching bases. The V end lost 6 bases, the J end lost 3 bases, and 18 bases lay between the germline ends. CDR1 and CDR2 from the germline V gene are SEHNR and FQNEAQ (reference sequence). The CDR3 has 16 residues. Together with reference TRBV7-9 and TRBJ2-1, the CDR3 gives the full variable domain: DTGVSQNPRHKITKRGQNVTFRCDPISEHNRLYWYRQTLGQGPEFLTYFQNEAQLEKSRLLSDRFSAERPKGSFSTLEIQRTEQGDSAMYLCASSPSEGGRYNEQFFGPGTRLTVL.

The DNA for the CDR3 is TGTGCCAGTAGTTCAGGGTTTTATGGCTACACCTTC. Residues: CASSSGFYGYTF. The genes are TRBV19 and TRBJ1-2; a weak D match, TRBD1 (5 bases). The CDR3 consists of 12 residues. V was cut by 5 bases and J by 5 bases, with 9 bases left in between. Germline CDR1 and CDR2: LNHDA and SQIVND (reference sequence).

This chain connects TRBV30 to TRBJ2-7; possible D gene TRBD1, 6 bases. The CDR3 is 13 residues long. Germline V CDR1 and CDR2: GTSNPN, SVGIG (reference sequence). Trimming shortened V by 5 bases and J by 2 bases, and 13 bases separated the two germline ends. The CDR3 DNA sequence: TGTGCCTGGCAGGACAGAAGTACCTACGAGCAGTACTTC. Its protein product is CAWQDRSTYEQYF.

The CDR3, as DNA: TGTGCCAGCAGCTGGGGAACTAGCGGGAGTGGGTATACGCAGTATTTT. This gives the protein CASSWGTSGSGYTQYF. The J gene is TRBJ2-3, the V gene TRBV5-4; 11 nucleotides match TRBD2. After removal of 3 bases from V and 7 bases from J, the junction contained 10 bases not matched to a gene. The germline V gene encodes CDR1 SGHNT and CDR2 YYREEE (reference sequence). The CDR3 is made up of 16 amino acids.

The chain couples TRBV29-1 to TRBJ1-2; D call uncertain. CDR1 is SQVTM and CDR2 is ANQGSEA in the germline V gene. V was clipped by 2 bases and J by 0 bases, with 10 bases between them. This CDR3 region has 14 residues. CDR3 DNA sequence: TGCAGCGTTGAATCCAGGCGTACTAACTATGGCTACACCTTC. Protein sequence: CSVESRRTNYGYTF.